This is a list of T cell receptor beta chains from one sample in a study of cytomegalovirus exposure and HLA in healthy donors. Profiling relied on immunoSEQ multiplex PCR, and the TCRdb table lists in-frame clones only, not all of them. Of 200,000 or so clones listed, approximately 80% are singletons. Sequenced material: PBMCs. The receptors derive from a woman aged 18-29 years in good health and CMV-seropositive. Both conserved end residues are part of each CDR3. D genes are given only for firm matches. A row's size may be missing; if present it is once, few, many or a size class.

DNA,CDR3,size,V,D,J
TGTGCCACCGCGAATATGTTAGCGGGGGGAGGGTGGGAGACCCAGTACTTC,CATANMLAGGGWETQYF,few,TRBV5-4,TRBD2,TRBJ2-5
TGCGCCAGCAGCCCCACAGGGGGCATGGGCTACACCTTC,CASSPTGGMGYTF,-,TRBV4-1,TRBD1,TRBJ1-2
TGTGCCAGCAGTAACTCCCGGGAAAGCAATCAGCCCCAGCATTTT,CASSNSRESNQPQHF,-,TRBV2,-,TRBJ1-5
TGTGCCAGCAAGACAGGGGCCTACAATGAGCAGTTCTTC,CASKTGAYNEQFF,-,TRBV30,TRBD1,TRBJ2-1
TGTGCCAGCAGTTTTATCGGGGAGGCCCAGCATTTT,CASSFIGEAQHF,-,TRBV27,-,TRBJ1-5
TGTGCCAGCAGCTCCGGGGTCTTAGAAAAACTGTTTTTT,CASSSGVLEKLFF,-,TRBV28,-,TRBJ1-4
TGTGCCAGCAGCTTAGTAAGAGATCACACCGGGGAGCTGTTTTTT,CASSLVRDHTGELFF,-,TRBV5-6,-,TRBJ2-2
TGTGCCAGCAGTTACTCACCGGGTCTTCTCCACTTT,CASSYSPGLLHF,-,TRBV6-5,-,TRBJ1-6
TGTGCCAGCAGCCTAAGGGCAGGGGGAGCTAATGAAAAACTGTTTTTT,CASSLRAGGANEKLFF,-,TRBV5-6,TRBD1,TRBJ1-4
TGTGCCAGCAGCGGCACTAGCGCCCCGGGGGGGACCCAGTACTTC,CASSGTSAPGGTQYF,-,TRBV14,TRBD2,TRBJ2-5
TGTGCCTGGAGTGTAGGGGGGGGAGGCCAGCCCCAGCATTTT,CAWSVGGGGQPQHF,-,TRBV30,-,TRBJ1-5
TGCGCCAGCAGTCGGCATGCGGGGAGCACAGATACGCAGTATTTT,CASSRHAGSTDTQYF,-,TRBV10-1,-,TRBJ2-3
TGTGCCTGGAGTCCTCACTATGGCTACACCTTC,CAWSPHYGYTF,-,TRBV30,-,TRBJ1-2
TGTGCCAGCAGTGAGGTTCTAGCGGGGGGGACCAAAGATACGCAGTATTTT,CASSEVLAGGTKDTQYF,-,TRBV6-1,TRBD2,TRBJ2-3
TGTGCCAGCAGCGATACTGTAGCGGGGGCCTACAATGAGCAGTTCTTC,CASSDTVAGAYNEQFF,-,TRBV7-3,TRBD2,TRBJ2-1
TGTGCCAGCAGCTTCGGACAGGGCTATGGCTACACCTTC,CASSFGQGYGYTF,-,TRBV7-2,TRBD1,TRBJ1-2
TGCGCCAGCAGCTTGGATCCCAGGGGAAGCCGAAACACCATATATTTT,CASSLDPRGSRNTIYF,-,TRBV5-1,-,TRBJ1-3
TGTGCCAGCAGCTGGACTAGCGGGGGGCCCTACGAGCAGTACTTC,CASSWTSGGPYEQYF,-,TRBV7-2,TRBD2,TRBJ2-7
TGTGCCAGTTCCCGGGGTTTCAACTATGGCTACACCTTC,CASSRGFNYGYTF,-,TRBV27,-,TRBJ1-2
TGTGCCAGCAGTCGTACAGGGTTTATCTATGGCTACACCTTC,CASSRTGFIYGYTF,-,TRBV5-4,-,TRBJ1-2
TGTGCCAGCAGCTTATCCCCGACTAGCGCCTACCGCACAGATACGCAGTATTTT,CASSLSPTSAYRTDTQYF,once,TRBV13,TRBD2,TRBJ2-3
TGTGCCAGCAGCAAGGTGGGAGTTGGGCTTGAAAAACTGTTTTTT,CASSKVGVGLEKLFF,-,TRBV7-9,-,TRBJ1-4
TGTGCCAGCAGCGTAGCAGGCGGGGGAGTAGGAGATACGCAGTATTTT,CASSVAGGGVGDTQYF,-,TRBV9,TRBD2,TRBJ2-3
TGTGCCAGCAGCCAAGTTTTACGGGGGTCGAACAATGAGCAGTTCTTC,CASSQVLRGSNNEQFF,-,TRBV4-2,-,TRBJ2-1
TGTGCCAGCGCACAGGGTTTTCGCGGCTACACCTTC,CASAQGFRGYTF,-,TRBV19,-,TRBJ1-2
TGTGCCAGCAGTTGGGGGCAGGGGGTTTCCTACGAGCAGTACTTC,CASSWGQGVSYEQYF,once,TRBV27,TRBD1,TRBJ2-7
TGCGCCAGCAGCTGGCAAGCGGGGTGGGAGGATACGCAGTATTTT,CASSWQAGWEDTQYF,-,TRBV5-1,TRBD2,TRBJ2-3
TGTGCCAGCACGACCTCGAGGGCCGCCTACGAGCAGTACTTC,CASTTSRAAYEQYF,once,TRBV2,-,TRBJ2-7
TGCAGCGTCAGGGCATACCAAGAGACCCAGTACTTC,CSVRAYQETQYF,-,TRBV29-1,-,TRBJ2-5
TGTGCCAGCTTAAGAGGATCCCAAGCTTTCTTT,CASLRGSQAFF,-,TRBV6-6,-,TRBJ1-1
TGTGCCAGCAGTGGGGACAGGGCTGGCTACACCTTC,CASSGDRAGYTF,few,TRBV2,TRBD1,TRBJ1-2
TGTGCCAGCAGCTTGGGGGGGACTCCCGGGGAAACTTTCTTT,CASSLGGTPGETFF,-,TRBV5-4,-,TRBJ1-1
TGTTCCAGCAGCGAGACCGGGACAGGACGTAGAGGTGGCTACACCTTC,CSSSETGTGRRGGYTF,-,TRBV7-9,TRBD1,TRBJ1-2
TGCGCCAGCAGCCGTCAGGGCGGCCCTTACTCCACAGATACGCAGTATTTT,CASSRQGGPYSTDTQYF,-,TRBV4-1,-,TRBJ2-3
TGTGCCAGCAGCTTAGAGGGGGGGACAGGAGTGAGATATGGCTACACCTTC,CASSLEGGTGVRYGYTF,-,TRBV11-2,TRBD1,TRBJ1-2
TGTGCCAGCAGCTCGGACAGATGGGGTTCGGCTTCACCCCTCCACTTT,CASSSDRWGSASPLHF,-,TRBV7-9,-,TRBJ1-6
TGTGCCTGGAGTTTAGTCCCCTACGAGCAGTACTTC,CAWSLVPYEQYF,-,TRBV30,-,TRBJ2-7
TGTGCCAGCAGGCTGGCCGGTCGAGCGGCACGATGGTACGAGCAGTACTTC,CASRLAGRAARWYEQYF,-,TRBV11-2,-,TRBJ2-7
TGTGCCAGCAGTTTCGTCTCTGGAAACACCATATATTTT,CASSFVSGNTIYF,-,TRBV28,-,TRBJ1-3
TGTGCCAGCACCGGAATGACAGGGAGAACCCAGCATTTT,CASTGMTGRTQHF,-,TRBV6-6,TRBD1,TRBJ1-5
TGTGCCAGCAGTTACAGACAGTACGAGCAGTACTTC,CASSYRQYEQYF,-,TRBV28,-,TRBJ2-7
TGTGCCAGTTCAGGACCCGGTGGGACTTTTTCCTTCCCCTATGGCTACACCTTC,CASSGPGGTFSFPYGYTF,-,TRBV19,-,TRBJ1-2
TGTGCCTGGAGTTCCGGGACAGGGGGTTCACCCCTCCACTTT,CAWSSGTGGSPLHF,-,TRBV30,TRBD1,TRBJ1-6
TGTGCCAGCAGTGACTTGGGACAGGGGTACACTGAAGCTTTCTTT,CASSDLGQGYTEAFF,few,TRBV2,TRBD1,TRBJ1-1
TGCGCCAGCAGCTTAACCGGGACAGGGAGCTACAATGAGCAGTTCTTC,CASSLTGTGSYNEQFF,-,TRBV5-1,TRBD1,TRBJ2-1
TGTGCCAGCTCAGGGACTACGAACACCGGGGAGCTGTTTTTT,CASSGTTNTGELFF,-,TRBV18,TRBD2,TRBJ2-2
TGTGCCACCAGCAGAGATGCGGGGGGGCCGGATGAGCAGTTCTTC,CATSRDAGGPDEQFF,-,TRBV15,TRBD2,TRBJ2-1
TGCGCCGGCCCAAAGACAGTTCATAATGAAAAACTGTTTTTT,CAGPKTVHNEKLFF,-,TRBV10-2,-,TRBJ1-4
TGTGCCAGCAGCTTGGGGGCGCAGAGCACCGGGGAGCTGTTTTTT,CASSLGAQSTGELFF,-,TRBV7-6,-,TRBJ2-2
TGTGCCAGCAGTCAGGACAGGGACCTCGGCTACACCTTC,CASSQDRDLGYTF,-,TRBV4-2,TRBD1,TRBJ1-2
TGTGCCAGCAGCGGGCGTGTCGGGGGTGACGCAGATACGCAGTATTTT,CASSGRVGGDADTQYF,-,TRBV9,-,TRBJ2-3
TGTGCCAGCAGTTACGGGCTAGCGGCAAGCACAGATACGCAGTATTTT,CASSYGLAASTDTQYF,-,TRBV6-6,TRBD2,TRBJ2-3
TGTGCCAGCAGCCGGGACAGAGCCTACGAGCAGTACTTC,CASSRDRAYEQYF,-,TRBV6-5,TRBD1,TRBJ2-7